The table lists the clone carrying this TCR beta chain with a count of one. At one of its ends the junction is not consistent with the germline gene, which may arise from a read error. The record originates from a study of human T cells and chemical hapten exposure. Germline lookup yields CDR1 MDHEN and CDR2 SYDVKM. The CDR3 length is 14 residues. One entry per CDR3 protein, called by TCRdb with MiXCR from the RACE reads. The repertoire consists of approximately 86,000 distinct CDR3 sequences, with under 13% occurring once and the leading ten covering about 1%. Time point reported: patch test 3, about 24 weeks after DPC sensitization. Noted treatment: therapeutic diphenylcyclopropenone sensitization with weekly scalp DPC.

The TCR sequence derives from a woman aged 25 to 39 with alopecia areata. Some clones in this sample may be carry-over from other donors' samples. This specimen consisted of whole blood, obtained in connection with sensitization to the hapten diphenylcyclopropenone (DPC). The rearrangement links TRBV28 to TRBJ1-4; 7 bases are shared with TRBD1. CDR3 DNA: TGTGCCAGCCGGATGCAGGGGGGCGGTGAAAAACTTTTTTTT. It codes for CASRMQGGGEKLFF.